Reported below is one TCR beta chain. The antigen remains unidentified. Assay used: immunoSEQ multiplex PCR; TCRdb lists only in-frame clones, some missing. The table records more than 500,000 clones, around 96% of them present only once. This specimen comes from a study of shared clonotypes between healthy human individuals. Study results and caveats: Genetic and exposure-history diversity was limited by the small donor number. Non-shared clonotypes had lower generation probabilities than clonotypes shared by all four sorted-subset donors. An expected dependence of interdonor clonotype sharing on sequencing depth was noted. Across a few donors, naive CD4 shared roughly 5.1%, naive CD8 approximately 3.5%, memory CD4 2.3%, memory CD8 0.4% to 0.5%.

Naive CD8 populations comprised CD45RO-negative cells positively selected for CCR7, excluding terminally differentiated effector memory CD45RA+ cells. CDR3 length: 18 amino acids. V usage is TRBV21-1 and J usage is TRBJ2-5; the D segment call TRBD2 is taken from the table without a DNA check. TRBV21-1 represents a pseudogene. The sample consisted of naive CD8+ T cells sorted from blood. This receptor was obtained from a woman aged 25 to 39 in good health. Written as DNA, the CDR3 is TGTGCCAGCAGCTTGTGGACTAGCGGGATAAAGGGAAAAGAGACCCAGTACTTC. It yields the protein CASSLWTSGIKGKETQYF.